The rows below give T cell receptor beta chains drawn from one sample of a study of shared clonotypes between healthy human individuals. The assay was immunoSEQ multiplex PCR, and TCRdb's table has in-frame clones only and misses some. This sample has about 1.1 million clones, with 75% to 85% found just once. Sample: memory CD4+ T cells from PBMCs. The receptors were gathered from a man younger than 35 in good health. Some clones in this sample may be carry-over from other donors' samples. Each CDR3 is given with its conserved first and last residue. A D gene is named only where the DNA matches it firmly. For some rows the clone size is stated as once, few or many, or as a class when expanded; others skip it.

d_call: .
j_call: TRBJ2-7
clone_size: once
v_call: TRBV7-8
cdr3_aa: CASSPDVGGASEQYF
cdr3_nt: TGTGCCAGCAGCCCGGATGTGGGGGGGGCGTCCGAGCAGTACTTC

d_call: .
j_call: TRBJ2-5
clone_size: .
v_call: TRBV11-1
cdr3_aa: CASSSWETQYF
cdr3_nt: TGTGCCAGCAGCTCGTGGGAGACCCAGTACTTC

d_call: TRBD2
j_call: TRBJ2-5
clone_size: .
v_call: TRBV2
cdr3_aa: CASSRDERERETQYF
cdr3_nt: TGTGCCAGCAGCAGAGACGAGCGGGAGCGAGAGACCCAGTACTTC

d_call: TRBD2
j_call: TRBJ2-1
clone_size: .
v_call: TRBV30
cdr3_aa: CAWSVSPGGLADNEQFF
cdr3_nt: TGTGCCTGGAGTGTTTCCCCGGGGGGACTAGCGGACAATGAGCAGTTCTTC

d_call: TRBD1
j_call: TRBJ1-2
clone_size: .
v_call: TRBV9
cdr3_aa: CASSRGDRDSYGYTF
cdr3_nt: TGTGCCAGCAGCCGCGGGGACAGGGACTCCTATGGCTACACCTTC

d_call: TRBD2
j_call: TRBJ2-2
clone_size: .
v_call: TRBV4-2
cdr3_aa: CASSQEPSGNTGELFF
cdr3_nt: TGTGCCAGCAGCCAAGAACCTAGCGGAAACACCGGGGAGCTGTTTTTT

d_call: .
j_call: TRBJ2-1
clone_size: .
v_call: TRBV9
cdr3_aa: CASSLKIGYEQFF
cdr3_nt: TGTGCCAGCAGCCTGAAGATTGGGTATGAGCAGTTCTTC

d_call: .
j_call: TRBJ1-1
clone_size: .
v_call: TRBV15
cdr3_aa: CATSRPRSLMNTEAFF
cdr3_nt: TGTGCCACCAGCAGGCCCCGAAGCCTCATGAACACTGAAGCTTTCTTT

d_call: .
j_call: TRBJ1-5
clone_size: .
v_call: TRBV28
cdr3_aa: CASSRQGVGRNQPQHF
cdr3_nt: TGTGCCAGCAGCCGTCAGGGAGTTGGGCGCAATCAGCCCCAGCATTTT

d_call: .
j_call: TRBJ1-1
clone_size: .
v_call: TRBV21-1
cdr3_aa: CASSQQDREAMSEAFF
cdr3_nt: TGTGCCAGCAGCCAACAGGACCGCGAGGCGATGTCTGAAGCTTTCTTT

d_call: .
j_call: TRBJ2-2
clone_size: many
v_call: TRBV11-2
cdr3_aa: CASSLDRGGELFF
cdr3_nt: TGTGCCAGCAGCTTAGATCGGGGCGGGGAGCTGTTTTTT

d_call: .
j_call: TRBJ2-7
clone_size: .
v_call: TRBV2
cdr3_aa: CASSESVAQYF
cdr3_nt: TGTGCCAGCAGTGAATCGGTGGCGCAGTACTTC

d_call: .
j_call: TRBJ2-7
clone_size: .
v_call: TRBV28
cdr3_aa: CASTSGVRDEQYF
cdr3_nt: TGTGCCAGCACTAGTGGAGTGAGAGACGAGCAGTACTTC

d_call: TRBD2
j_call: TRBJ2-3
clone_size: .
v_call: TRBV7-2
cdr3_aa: CASSLGLAGGADTQYF
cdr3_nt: TGTGCCAGCAGCTTAGGACTAGCGGGAGGAGCAGATACGCAGTATTTT

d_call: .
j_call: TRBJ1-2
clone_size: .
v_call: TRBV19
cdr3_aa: CASSMMFPGSYSYGYTF
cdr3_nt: TGTGCCAGTAGTATGATGTTCCCGGGATCTTATTCGTATGGCTACACCTTC

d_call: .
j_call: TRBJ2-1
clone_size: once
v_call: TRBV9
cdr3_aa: CASSAQGVEQFF
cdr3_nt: TGTGCCAGCAGCGCCCAGGGAGTGGAGCAGTTCTTC

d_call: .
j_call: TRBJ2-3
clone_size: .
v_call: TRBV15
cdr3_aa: CATSRGGGRATDTQYF
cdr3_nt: TGTGCCACCAGCAGAGGGGGAGGCAGGGCCACAGATACGCAGTATTTT

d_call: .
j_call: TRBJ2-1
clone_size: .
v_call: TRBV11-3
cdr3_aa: CASSLRAQYNEQFF
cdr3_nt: TGTGCCAGCAGCCTCCGGGCCCAGTACAATGAGCAGTTCTTC

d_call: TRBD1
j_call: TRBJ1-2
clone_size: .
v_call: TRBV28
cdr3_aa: CASSPGGNYGYTF
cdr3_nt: TGTGCCAGCAGCCCAGGGGGTAACTATGGCTACACCTTC

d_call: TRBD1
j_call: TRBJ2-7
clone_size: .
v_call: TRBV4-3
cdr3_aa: CASSHRDRGSYEQYF
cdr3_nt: TGCGCCAGCAGCCACAGGGACAGGGGTTCCTACGAGCAGTACTTC

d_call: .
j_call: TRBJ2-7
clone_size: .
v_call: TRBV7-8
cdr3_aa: CASSGLAEAYEQYF
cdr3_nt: TGTGCCAGCAGCGGGTTAGCGGAAGCCTACGAGCAGTACTTC

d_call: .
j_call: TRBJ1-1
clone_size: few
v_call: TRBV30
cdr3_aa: CACSEAFF
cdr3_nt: TGTGCCTGCTCCGAAGCTTTCTTT

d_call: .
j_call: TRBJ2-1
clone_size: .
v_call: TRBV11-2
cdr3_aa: CASSLGQGPYNEQFF
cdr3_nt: TGTGCCAGCAGCTTAGGGCAGGGGCCCTACAATGAGCAGTTCTTC

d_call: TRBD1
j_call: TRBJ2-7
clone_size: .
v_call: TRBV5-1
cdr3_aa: CASSLGAGGTYEQYF
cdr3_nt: TGCGCCAGCAGCTTGGGGGCAGGGGGCACGTACGAGCAGTACTTC

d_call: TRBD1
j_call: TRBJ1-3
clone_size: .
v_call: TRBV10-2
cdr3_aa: CASSRQGDSGNTIYF
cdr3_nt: TGCGCCAGCAGTAGACAGGGAGATTCTGGAAACACCATATATTTT

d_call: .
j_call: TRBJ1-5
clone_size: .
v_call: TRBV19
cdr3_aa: CASSSTADQPQHF
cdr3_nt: TGTGCCAGTAGTTCTACAGCGGATCAGCCCCAGCATTTT

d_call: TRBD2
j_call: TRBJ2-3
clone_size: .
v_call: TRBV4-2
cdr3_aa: CASSHAFGTSADTQYF
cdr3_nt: TGTGCCAGCAGCCATGCTTTTGGGACTAGTGCAGATACGCAGTATTTT

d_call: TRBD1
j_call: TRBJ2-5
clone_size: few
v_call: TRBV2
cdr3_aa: CASKEGQQETQYF
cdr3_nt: TGTGCCAGCAAAGAGGGACAGCAAGAGACCCAGTACTTC

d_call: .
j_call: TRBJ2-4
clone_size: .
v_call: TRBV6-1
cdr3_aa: CASCIGGNKNIQYF
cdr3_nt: TGTGCCAGCTGTATAGGGGGGAACAAAAACATTCAGTACTTC

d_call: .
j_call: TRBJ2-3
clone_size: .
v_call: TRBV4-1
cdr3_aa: CASSQEGWELSTQYF
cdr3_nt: TGCGCCAGCAGCCAAGAAGGGTGGGAGCTAAGTACGCAGTATTTT

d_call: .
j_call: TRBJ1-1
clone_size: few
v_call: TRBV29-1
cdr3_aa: CSVEGRLQGRGAFF
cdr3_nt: TGCAGCGTTGAAGGCCGTTTGCAGGGAAGGGGAGCTTTCTTT

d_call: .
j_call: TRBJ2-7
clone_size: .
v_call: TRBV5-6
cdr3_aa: CASSLSGTPGYEQYF
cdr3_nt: TGTGCCAGCAGCTTGTCCGGGACGCCGGGTTACGAGCAGTACTTC

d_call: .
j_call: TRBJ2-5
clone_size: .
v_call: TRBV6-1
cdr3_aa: CASSQIGQKETQYF
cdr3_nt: TGTGCCAGCAGCCAAATAGGGCAGAAAGAGACCCAGTACTTC

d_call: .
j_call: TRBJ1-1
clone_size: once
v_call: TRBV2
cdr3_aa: CASSDGRATTEAFF
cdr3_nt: TGTGCCAGCAGTGATGGACGGGCGACCACTGAAGCTTTCTTT

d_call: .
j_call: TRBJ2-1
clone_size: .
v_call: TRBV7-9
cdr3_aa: CASSLGVQMGESSRFF
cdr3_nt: TGTGCCAGCAGCTTAGGTGTCCAAATGGGCGAGTCCAGCAGGTTCTTC

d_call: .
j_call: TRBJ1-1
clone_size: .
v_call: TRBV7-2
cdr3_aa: CASSLSGGWTEAFF
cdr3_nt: TGTGCCAGCAGCTTATCAGGCGGGTGGACTGAAGCTTTCTTT

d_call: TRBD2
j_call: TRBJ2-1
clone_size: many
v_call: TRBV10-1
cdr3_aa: CASSEPRRLAGYNEQFF
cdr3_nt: TGCGCCAGCAGTGAGCCCCGCCGACTAGCGGGATACAATGAGCAGTTCTTC

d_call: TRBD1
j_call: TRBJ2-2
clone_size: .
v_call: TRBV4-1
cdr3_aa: CASSQDRGPLNTGELFF
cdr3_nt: TGCGCCAGCAGCCAAGACAGGGGGCCCCTTAACACCGGGGAGCTGTTTTTT

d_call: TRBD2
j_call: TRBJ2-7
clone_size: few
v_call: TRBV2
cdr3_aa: CASSGTSYLPYEQYF
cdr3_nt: TGTGCCAGCAGTGGGACTAGTTACCTCCCCTACGAGCAGTACTTC

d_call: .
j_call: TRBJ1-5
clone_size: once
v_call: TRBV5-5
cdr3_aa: CASSLAEGFNQPQHF
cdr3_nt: TGTGCCAGCAGCTTGGCCGAGGGTTTCAATCAGCCCCAGCATTTT

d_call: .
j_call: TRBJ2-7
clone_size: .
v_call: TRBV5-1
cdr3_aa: CASSLARGSGEQYF
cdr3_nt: TGCGCCAGCAGCTTGGCGCGAGGGTCTGGGGAGCAGTACTTC

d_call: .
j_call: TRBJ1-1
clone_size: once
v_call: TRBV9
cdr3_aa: CASSVGAGVGRTEAFF
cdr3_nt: TGTGCCAGCAGCGTAGGGGCGGGGGTCGGGCGCACTGAAGCTTTCTTT